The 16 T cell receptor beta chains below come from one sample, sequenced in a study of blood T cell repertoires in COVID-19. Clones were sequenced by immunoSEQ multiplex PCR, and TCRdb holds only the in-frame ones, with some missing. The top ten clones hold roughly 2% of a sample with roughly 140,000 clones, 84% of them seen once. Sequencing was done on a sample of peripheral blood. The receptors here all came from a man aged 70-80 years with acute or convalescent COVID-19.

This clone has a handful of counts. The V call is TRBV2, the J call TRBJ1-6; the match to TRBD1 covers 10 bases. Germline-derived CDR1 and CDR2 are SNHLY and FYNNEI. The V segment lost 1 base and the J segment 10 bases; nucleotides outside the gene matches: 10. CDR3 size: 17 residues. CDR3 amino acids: CASSEEGQGILGSPLHF. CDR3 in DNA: TGTGCCAGCAGTGAAGAGGGACAGGGGATATTAGGATCACCCCTCCACTTT.

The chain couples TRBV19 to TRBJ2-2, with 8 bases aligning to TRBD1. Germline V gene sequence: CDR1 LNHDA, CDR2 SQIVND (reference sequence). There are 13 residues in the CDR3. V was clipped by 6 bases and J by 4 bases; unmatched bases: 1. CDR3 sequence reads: CASSRGRTGELFF. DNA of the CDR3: TGTGCCAGTAGCAGGGGGCGCACCGGGGAGCTGTTTTTT. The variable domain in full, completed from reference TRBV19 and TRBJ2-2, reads DGGITQSPKYLFRKEGQNVTLSCEQNLNHDAMYWYRQDPGQGLRLIYYSQIVNDFQKGDIAEGYSVSREKKESFPLTVTSAQKNPTAFYLCASSRGRTGELFFGEGSRLTVL.

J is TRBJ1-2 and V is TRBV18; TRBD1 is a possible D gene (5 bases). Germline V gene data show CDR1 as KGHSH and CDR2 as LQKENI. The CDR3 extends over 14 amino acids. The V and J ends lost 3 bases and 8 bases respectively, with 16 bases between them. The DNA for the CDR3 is TGTGCCAGCTCACCGCGACAAGGGGATAGGGGCTACACCTTC. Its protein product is CASSPRQGDRGYTF.

CDR3 sequence (DNA): TGTGCCAGCAAAGCAACTACCCTCGGTGGCAGGGCTCGCTACGAGCAGTACTTC. Translation: CASKATTLGGRARYEQYF. This chain uses TRBV2 with TRBJ2-7; a weak D match, TRBD1 (5 bases). Trimming shortened V by 7 bases and J by 3 bases, and 28 bases separated the two germline ends. The CDR3 is 18 residues long. Germline V lookup: CDR1 SNHLY, CDR2 FYNNEI.

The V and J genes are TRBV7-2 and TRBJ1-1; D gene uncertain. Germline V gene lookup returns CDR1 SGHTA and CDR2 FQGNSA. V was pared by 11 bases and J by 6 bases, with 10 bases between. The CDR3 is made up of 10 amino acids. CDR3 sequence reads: CASRTAEAFF. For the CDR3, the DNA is TGTGCCTCCCGTACTGCTGAAGCTTTCTTT.

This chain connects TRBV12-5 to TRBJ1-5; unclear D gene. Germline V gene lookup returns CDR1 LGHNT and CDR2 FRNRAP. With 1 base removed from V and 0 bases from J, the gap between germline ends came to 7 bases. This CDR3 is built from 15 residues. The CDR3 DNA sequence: TGTGCTAGTGGTTTGGAAGGAGGTAGCAATCAGCCCCAGCATTTT. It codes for CASGLEGGSNQPQHF.

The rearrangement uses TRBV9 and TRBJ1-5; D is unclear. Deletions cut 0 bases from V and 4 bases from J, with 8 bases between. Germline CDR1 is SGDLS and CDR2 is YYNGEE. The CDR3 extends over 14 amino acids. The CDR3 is CASSVGQENQPQHF. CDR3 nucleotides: TGTGCCAGCAGCGTAGGGCAGGAAAATCAGCCCCAGCATTTT.

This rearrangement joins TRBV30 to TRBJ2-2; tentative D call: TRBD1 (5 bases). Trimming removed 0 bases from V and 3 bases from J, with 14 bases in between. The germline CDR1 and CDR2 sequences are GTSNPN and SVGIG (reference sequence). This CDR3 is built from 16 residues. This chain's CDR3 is CAWSVRSGWDTGELFF. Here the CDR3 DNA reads TGTGCCTGGAGTGTACGGTCAGGGTGGGACACCGGGGAGCTGTTTTTT. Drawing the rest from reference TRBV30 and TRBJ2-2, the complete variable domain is SQTIHQWPATLVQPVGSPLSLECTVEGTSNPNLYWYRQAAGRGLQLLFYSVGIGQISSEVPQNLSASRPQDRQFILSSKKLLLSDSGFYLCAWSVRSGWDTGELFFGEGSRLTVL.

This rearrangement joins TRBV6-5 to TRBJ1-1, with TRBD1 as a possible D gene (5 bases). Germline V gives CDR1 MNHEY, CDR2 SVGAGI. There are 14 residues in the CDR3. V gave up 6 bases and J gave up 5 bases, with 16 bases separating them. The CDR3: CASRDGRRGTEAFF. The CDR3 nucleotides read TGTGCCAGCAGGGACGGGAGGAGGGGAACTGAAGCTTTCTTT.

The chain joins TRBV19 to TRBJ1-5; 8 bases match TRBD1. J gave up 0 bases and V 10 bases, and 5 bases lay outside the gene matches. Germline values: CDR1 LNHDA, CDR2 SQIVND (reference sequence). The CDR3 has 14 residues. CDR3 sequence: CATRQGNSNQPQHF. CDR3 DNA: TGTGCCACAAGACAGGGGAATAGCAATCAGCCCCAGCATTTT. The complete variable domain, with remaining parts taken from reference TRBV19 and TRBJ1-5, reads DGGITQSPKYLFRKEGQNVTLSCEQNLNHDAMYWYRQDPGQGLRLIYYSQIVNDFQKGDIAEGYSVSREKKESFPLTVTSAQKNPTAFYLCATRQGNSNQPQHFGDGTRLSIL.

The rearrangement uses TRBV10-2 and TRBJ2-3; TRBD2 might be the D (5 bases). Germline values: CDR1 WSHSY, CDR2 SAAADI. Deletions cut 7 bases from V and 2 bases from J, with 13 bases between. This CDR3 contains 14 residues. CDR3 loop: CASTRVGDTDTQYF. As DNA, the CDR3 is TGCGCCAGCACGAGGGTAGGAGACACAGATACGCAGTATTTT.

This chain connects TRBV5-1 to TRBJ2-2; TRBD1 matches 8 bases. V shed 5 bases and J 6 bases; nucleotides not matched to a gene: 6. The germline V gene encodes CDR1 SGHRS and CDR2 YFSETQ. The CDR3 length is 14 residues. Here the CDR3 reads CASRLQGEAGELFF. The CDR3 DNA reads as TGCGCCAGCAGATTACAGGGGGAGGCCGGGGAGCTGTTTTTT.

The CDR3 DNA is TGTGCCAGCAGCCGACAGGGAAGTTTAAGGGGGGATGGCTACACCTTC. It encodes CASSRQGSLRGDGYTF. The rearrangement joins TRBV7-9 to TRBJ1-2, with TRBD1 matching 7 bases. The V segment lost 5 bases and the J segment 6 bases; nucleotides outside the gene matches: 15. The CDR3 totals 16 residues. CDR1 is SEHNR and CDR2 is FQNEAQ in the germline V gene (reference sequence).

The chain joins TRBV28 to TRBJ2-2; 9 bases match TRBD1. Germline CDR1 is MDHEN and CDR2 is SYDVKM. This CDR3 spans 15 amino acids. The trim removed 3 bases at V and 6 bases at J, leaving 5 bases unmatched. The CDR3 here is CASSLGDREAGELFF. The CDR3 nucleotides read TGTGCCAGCAGTTTGGGGGACAGGGAGGCCGGGGAGCTGTTTTTT.

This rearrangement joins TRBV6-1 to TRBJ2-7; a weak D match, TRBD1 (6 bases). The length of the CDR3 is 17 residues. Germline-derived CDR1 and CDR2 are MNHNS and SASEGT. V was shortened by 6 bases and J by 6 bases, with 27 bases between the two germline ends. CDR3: CASSETYPGHVSGEQYF. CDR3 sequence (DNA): TGTGCCAGCAGCGAAACCTATCCGGGACACGTCTCTGGCGAGCAGTACTTC.

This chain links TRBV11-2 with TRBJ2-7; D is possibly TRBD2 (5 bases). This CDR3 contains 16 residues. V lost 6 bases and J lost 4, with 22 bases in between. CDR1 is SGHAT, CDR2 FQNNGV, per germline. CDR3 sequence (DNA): TGTGCCAGCAGTCCAATCGGGTCCGGGAAGACTTACGAGCAGTACTTC. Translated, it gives CASSPIGSGKTYEQYF.